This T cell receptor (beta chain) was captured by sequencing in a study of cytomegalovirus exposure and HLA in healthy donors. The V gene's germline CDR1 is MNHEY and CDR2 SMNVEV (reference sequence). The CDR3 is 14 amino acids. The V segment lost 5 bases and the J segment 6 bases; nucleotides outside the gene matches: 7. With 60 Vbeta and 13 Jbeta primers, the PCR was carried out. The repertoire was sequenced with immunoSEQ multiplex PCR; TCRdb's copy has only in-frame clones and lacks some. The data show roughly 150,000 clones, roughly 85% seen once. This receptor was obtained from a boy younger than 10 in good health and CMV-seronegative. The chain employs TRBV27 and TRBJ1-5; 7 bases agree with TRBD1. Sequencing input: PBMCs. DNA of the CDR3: TGTGCCAGCAGTCCGAGGACAGGAGGTCAGCCCCAGCATTTT. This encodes CASSPRTGGQPQHF.